This T cell receptor (beta chain) is from a study of blood T cell repertoires in COVID-19. Overall study context: Samples taken during acute and convalescent COVID-19 were collected in the United States, Italy and Spain. T cells, B-cell-depleted T cells, or PBMCs supplied cDNA or gDNA.

Original handling: Quantification of nucleated cells was approximated via reference gene primer amplification. TCRdb's copy holds only in-frame clones and misses some; the assay was immunoSEQ multiplex PCR. D and trimming come from the DNA, and the V and J calls and clone size come from that table. The sample consists of about 350,000 clones, about nine tenths of them appearing once. The CDR3 extends over 17 amino acids. One Seattle source followed patients from active infection through their disease course. The rearrangement uses TRBV21-1 and TRBJ2-4; TRBD1, the D gene given by the table, was not confirmed from the DNA. TRBV21-1 is a pseudogene segment. The specimen was peripheral blood. This sequence was found in an older woman with COVID-19, enrolled during active disease. DNA of the CDR3: TGTGCCAGCAGCAAAGCCCTGGGACAGGGGCGGGGAAACATTCAGTACTTC. Translation: CASSKALGQGRGNIQYF.